This T cell receptor (beta chain) came from a study of CD8 T cells in ankylosing spondylitis. In this sample, this clonotype turned up many times. Antigen specificity is unknown. One entry per CDR3 protein results from TCRdb running MiXCR on the 5' RACE reads. The sample shows around 130,000 distinct CDR3 sequences, approximately 6.8% of them seen only once. General study results and limits: Clones that were linked to disease were CD8+ and were relatively rare in peripheral blood.

Input material: blood, either unsorted or a sorted T cell fraction (not recorded which). The clonotype was recovered from a male donor with ankylosing spondylitis or in good health (not recorded which).

The CDR3 DNA reads as TGCAGTGCTAGTTCAGGGGTCGGGAGCTCCTATAATTCACCCCTCCACTTT. This gives the protein CSASSGVGSSYNSPLHF. This chain uses TRBV20-1 with TRBJ1-6; D is perhaps TRBD1 (6 bases). Germline CDR1 is DFQATT and CDR2 is SNEGSKA (reference sequence). The CDR3 runs 17 residues. V lost 3 bases, J lost 0 bases, and 15 bases lay in between.